This T cell receptor beta chain was identified in a study of blood T cell repertoires in COVID-19. Study-wide context: COVID-19 samples from acute and convalescent phases originated in the United States, Italy and Spain.

Per the study methods: Counts of nucleated cells, estimated from reference gene primer amplification, were obtained. Sequencing was performed with immunoSEQ multiplex PCR; in TCRdb, only in-frame clones are kept and a portion is missing. D and trimming were read from the DNA, whereas the V and J calls and clone size are those reported in that table. Seen here are more than 200,000 clones, approximately 80% observed once, and the top ten hold about 2%. Germline V CDR1 and CDR2: LGHDT, YNNKEL (reference sequence). V dropped 0 bases and J dropped 14; count of bases not matched to a gene: 10. This CDR3 is built from 14 residues. Allocation to cohorts depended on clinical history reported by the participants.

This TCR derives from a man in his 60s who had recovered from COVID-19. The V call is TRBV3-1 (or the pseudogene TRBV3-2), the J call TRBJ2-3; 8 nucleotides match TRBD2. Input material: PBMCs or T cells enriched from blood (not recorded which). The CDR3 bases are TGTGCCAGCAGCCAAGAGGCTAGCGGGCCCTATCCGTATTTT. Amino acid sequence: CASSQEASGPYPYF.